The 14 T cell receptor beta chains below were found in one sample sequenced in a study of blood T cell repertoires in COVID-19. Here immunoSEQ multiplex PCR was the method, and the copy in TCRdb shows in-frame clones only, minus some. The sample lists about 300,000 clones, 85% to 90% occurring once. Sequencing was performed on PBMCs or T cells enriched from blood (not recorded which). The source of these receptors is a woman in her late teens or twenties with acute COVID-19.

V usage is TRBV24-1 and J usage is TRBJ1-5; 8 nucleotides line up with TRBD1. V was clipped by 7 bases and J by 7 bases; unmatched bases: 8. This CDR3 spans 14 amino acids. CDR1 KGHDR and CDR2 SFDVKD come from the germline V gene. Here the CDR3 DNA reads TGTGCCACCAGAAATGGACAGGGTAAACAGCCCCAGCATTTT. Translating gives CATRNGQGKQPQHF.

A word on this clone: Other nucleotide sequences from this sample produce the same CDR3. The CDR3 bases are TGTGCCAGCAGCGTAGCGGCAGATACGCAGTATTTT. As protein: CASSVAADTQYF. This chain links TRBV9 with TRBJ2-3; D remains unclear. The CDR3 sequence is 12 residues long. V was pared by 0 bases and J by 4 bases, with 3 bases between. From germline, CDR1 is SGDLS and CDR2 YYNGEE.

This chain connects TRBV7-9 to TRBJ1-2; D is undetermined. The CDR3 has 12 residues. Germline assignment: CDR1 SEHNR and CDR2 FQNEAQ (reference sequence). The V and J ends lost 5 bases and 6 bases respectively, with 10 bases between them. The CDR3 protein is CASSPRSDGYTF. The CDR3 nucleotides read TGTGCCAGCAGCCCCCGCTCGGATGGCTACACCTTC.

J is TRBJ1-2 and V is TRBV7-2; tentative D call: TRBD1 (6 bases). The CDR3 sequence is 13 residues long. The V gene lost 2 bases and the J gene lost 6 bases, with 10 bases spanning the gap. The germline V gene has CDR1 SGHTA and CDR2 FQGNSA. The CDR3 region has the DNA TGTGCCAGCAGCTTAAGACAGGTGAATGGCTACACCTTC. The encoded protein is CASSLRQVNGYTF.

A single count supports this clone. The rearrangement uses TRBV12-3 or TRBV12-4 and TRBJ1-5, with a weak D call TRBD1 (5 bases). The CDR3 is 13 residues long. V lost 3 bases and J lost 6, with 9 bases in between. The CDR3 loop reads CASSFGGTQPQHF. The CDR3 nucleotides are TGTGCCAGCAGTTTTGGGGGGACTCAGCCCCAGCATTTT.

The chain combines TRBV6-5 with TRBJ1-2; 7 bases agree with TRBD1. Germline V gives CDR1 MNHEY, CDR2 SVGAGI. J gave up 3 bases and V 5 bases, and 6 bases lay outside the gene matches. The CDR3 loop spans 14 amino acids. CDR3 coding DNA: TGTGCCAGCAGTCGCGGACAGGTAGACTATGGCTACACCTTC. This codes for CASSRGQVDYGYTF.

The rearrangement uses TRBV6-5 and TRBJ2-1, with a possible D match to TRBD1 (6 bases). Germline lookup yields CDR1 MNHEY and CDR2 SVGAGI. This CDR3 region has 14 residues. Trimming removed 9 bases at V and 6 bases at J, with 18 bases between. Here the CDR3 reads CASLPRDTRNEQFF. The CDR3 DNA is TGTGCCAGTCTCCCCCGGGACACCCGCAATGAGCAGTTCTTC.

The chain recombines TRBV28 with TRBJ1-5; 7 positions match TRBD1. CDR3 length equals 16 residues. V shed 9 bases, J shed 6 bases, and the junction held 17 bases outside the gene matches. The germline CDR1 and CDR2 sequences are MDHEN and SYDVKM. CDR3 sequence: CASLPGLQGRGQPQHF. As DNA, the CDR3 is TGTGCCAGTTTGCCTGGCTTACAGGGGCGAGGTCAGCCCCAGCATTTT.

This clone showed up just once. This chain joins TRBV3-1 (or the pseudogene TRBV3-2) and TRBJ1-2; D is ambiguous. The CDR3 contains 13 residues. With 0 bases removed from V and 8 bases from J, the gap between germline ends came to 10 bases. The V gene's germline CDR1 is LGHDT and CDR2 YNNKEL (reference sequence). The CDR3 bases are TGTGCCAGCAGCCAAGACGCGGGATCAGGCTACACCTTC. Amino acids: CASSQDAGSGYTF.

This chain uses TRBV6-6 with TRBJ2-7, with 7 bases aligning to TRBD2. V dropped 6 bases and J dropped 8; count of bases not matched to a gene: 4. This CDR3 contains 11 residues. Germline V gives CDR1 MNHNY, CDR2 SVGAGI (reference sequence). This chain's CDR3 is CASRASGKQYF. CDR3 nucleotide sequence: TGTGCCAGCAGGGCTAGCGGAAAGCAGTACTTC.

This clone appeared once. The chain combines TRBV9 with TRBJ1-1; D remains unclear. Germline V CDR1 and CDR2: SGDLS, YYNGEE. V was pared by 2 bases and J by 3 bases, with 11 bases between. This CDR3 comprises 14 residues. The CDR3 DNA is TGTGCCAGCAGCGTGGGTAGCGTGGACACTGAAGCTTTCTTT. Residues: CASSVGSVDTEAFF.

This CDR3 reads CAISDRGHYEQYF. In DNA form, the CDR3 reads TGTGCCATCAGTGATCGGGGACACTACGAGCAGTACTTC. The V gene is TRBV10-3, the J gene TRBJ2-7, with a possible D match to TRBD1 (6 bases). The germline V gene has CDR1 ENHRY and CDR2 SYGVKD. V lost 3 bases and J lost 3, with 9 bases in between. The CDR3 loop spans 13 amino acids.

The V and J genes are TRBV7-3 and TRBJ1-1; 12 nucleotides match TRBD1. CDR1 SGHTA and CDR2 FQGTGA come from the germline V gene. The CDR3 spans 16 residues. The J segment lost 5 bases and the V segment lost 2 bases, leaving 6 bases of the junction unmatched. As DNA, the CDR3 is TGTGCCAGCAGCTTATGGGGACAGGGGGCCGAGACTGAAGCTTTCTTT. It encodes CASSLWGQGAETEAFF.

This clone was detected a few times. This chain links TRBV6-1 with TRBJ1-3; 9 bases are a match to TRBD1. The CDR3 totals 15 residues. V was clipped by 1 base and J by 2 bases; unmatched bases: 0. Germline CDR1 and CDR2: MNHNS and SASEGT. The CDR3 region has the DNA TGTGCCAGCAGTGAAGACAGGGGGCCTGGAAACACCATATATTTT. This gives the protein CASSEDRGPGNTIYF.